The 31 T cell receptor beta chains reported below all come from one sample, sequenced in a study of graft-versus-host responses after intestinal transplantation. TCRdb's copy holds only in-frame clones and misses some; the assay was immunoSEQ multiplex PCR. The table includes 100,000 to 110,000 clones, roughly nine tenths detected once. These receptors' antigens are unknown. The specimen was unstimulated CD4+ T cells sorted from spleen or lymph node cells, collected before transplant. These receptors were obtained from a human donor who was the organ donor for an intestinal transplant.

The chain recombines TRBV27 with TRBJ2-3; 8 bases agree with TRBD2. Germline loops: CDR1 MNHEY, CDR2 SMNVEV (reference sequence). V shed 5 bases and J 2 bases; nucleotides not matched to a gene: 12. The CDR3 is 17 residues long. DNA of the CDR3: TGTGCCAGCAGTCCTCCCAGCGGGGGAGTCGACACAGATACGCAGTATTTT. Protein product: CASSPPSGGVDTDTQYF.

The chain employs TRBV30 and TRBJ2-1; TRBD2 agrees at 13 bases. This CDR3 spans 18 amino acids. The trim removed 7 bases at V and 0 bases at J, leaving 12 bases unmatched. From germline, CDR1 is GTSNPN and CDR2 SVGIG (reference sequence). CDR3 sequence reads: CASKGLAGSKSSYNEQFF. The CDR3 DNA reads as TGTGCCTCCAAGGGACTAGCGGGGTCGAAAAGCTCCTACAATGAGCAGTTCTTC.

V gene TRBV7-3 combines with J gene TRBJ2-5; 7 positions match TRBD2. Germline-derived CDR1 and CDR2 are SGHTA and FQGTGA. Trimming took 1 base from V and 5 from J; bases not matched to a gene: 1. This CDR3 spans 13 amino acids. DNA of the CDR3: TGTGCCAGCAGCTTAAACGGGGGGGAGACCCAGTACTTC. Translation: CASSLNGGETQYF. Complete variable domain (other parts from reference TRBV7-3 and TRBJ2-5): GAGVSQTPSNKVTEKGKYVELRCDPISGHTALYWYRQSLGQGPEFLIYFQGTGAADDSGLPNDRFFAVRPEGSVSTLKIQRTERGDSAVYLCASSLNGGETQYFGPGTRLLVL.

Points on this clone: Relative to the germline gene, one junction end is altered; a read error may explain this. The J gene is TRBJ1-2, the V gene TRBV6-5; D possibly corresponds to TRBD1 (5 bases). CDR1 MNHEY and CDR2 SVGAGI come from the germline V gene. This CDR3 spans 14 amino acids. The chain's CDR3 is CASSYGGEGYGYAF. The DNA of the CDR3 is TGTGCCAGCAGTTACGGGGGGGAAGGCTATGGCTACGCCTTC.

The CDR3 DNA reads TGTGCCAGTAAGGGCACAAACTACGAGCAGTACTTC. Amino acids: CASKGTNYEQYF. This sequence joins TRBV19 and TRBJ2-7, with D uncertain. With 7 bases removed from V and 3 bases from J, the gap between germline ends came to 10 bases. Germline values: CDR1 LNHDA, CDR2 SQIVND (reference sequence). The CDR3 is made up of 12 amino acids.

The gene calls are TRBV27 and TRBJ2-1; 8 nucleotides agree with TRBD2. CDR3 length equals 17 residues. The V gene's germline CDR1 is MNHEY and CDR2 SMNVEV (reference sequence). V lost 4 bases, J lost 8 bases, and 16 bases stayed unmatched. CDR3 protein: CASSSPVLRGALYEQFF. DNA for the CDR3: TGTGCCAGCAGTTCCCCCGTCTTGCGGGGGGCCCTTTATGAGCAGTTCTTC.

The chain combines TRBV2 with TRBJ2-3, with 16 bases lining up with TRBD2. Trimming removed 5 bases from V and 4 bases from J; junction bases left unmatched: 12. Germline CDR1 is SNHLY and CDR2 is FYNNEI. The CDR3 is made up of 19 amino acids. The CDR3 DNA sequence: TGTGCCAGCAGTTCCCCCGGGACTAGCGGGGGGGCCTGGCCAGATACGCAGTATTTT. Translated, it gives CASSSPGTSGGAWPDTQYF.

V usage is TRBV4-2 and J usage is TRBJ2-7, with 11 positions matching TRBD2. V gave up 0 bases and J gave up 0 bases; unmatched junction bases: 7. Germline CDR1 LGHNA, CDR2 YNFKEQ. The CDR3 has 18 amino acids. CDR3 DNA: TGTGCCAGCAGCCAAGATGTTAGCGGGGGGGAAAGCTCCTACGAGCAGTACTTC. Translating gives CASSQDVSGGESSYEQYF.

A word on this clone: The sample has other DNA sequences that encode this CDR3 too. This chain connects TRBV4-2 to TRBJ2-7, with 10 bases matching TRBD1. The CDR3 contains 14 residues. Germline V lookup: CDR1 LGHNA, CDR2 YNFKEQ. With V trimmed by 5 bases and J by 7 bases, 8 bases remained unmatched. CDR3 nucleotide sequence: TGTGCCAGCAGCATCCGGGACAGGGGCTATGAGCAGTACTTC. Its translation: CASSIRDRGYEQYF.

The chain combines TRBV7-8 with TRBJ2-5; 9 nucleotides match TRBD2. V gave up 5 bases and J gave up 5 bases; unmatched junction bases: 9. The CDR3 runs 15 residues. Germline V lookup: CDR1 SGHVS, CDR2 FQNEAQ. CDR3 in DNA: TGTGCCAGCAGCGCCGGGACTAGCAAGGGCGAGACCCAGTACTTC. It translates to CASSAGTSKGETQYF.

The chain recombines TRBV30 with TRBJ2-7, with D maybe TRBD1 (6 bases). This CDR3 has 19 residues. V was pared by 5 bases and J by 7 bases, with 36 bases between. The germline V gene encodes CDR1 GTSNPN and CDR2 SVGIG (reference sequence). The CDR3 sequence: CAWERSRTADLLRAAEQYF. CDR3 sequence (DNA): TGTGCCTGGGAGCGCAGCAGGACAGCCGATCTCCTACGAGCTGCGGAGCAGTACTTC.

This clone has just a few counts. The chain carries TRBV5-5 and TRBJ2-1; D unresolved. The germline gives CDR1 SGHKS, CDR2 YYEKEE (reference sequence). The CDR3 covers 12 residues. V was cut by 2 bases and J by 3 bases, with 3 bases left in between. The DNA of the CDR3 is TGTGCCAGCAGCTTCGACTACAATGAGCAGTTCTTC. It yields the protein CASSFDYNEQFF.

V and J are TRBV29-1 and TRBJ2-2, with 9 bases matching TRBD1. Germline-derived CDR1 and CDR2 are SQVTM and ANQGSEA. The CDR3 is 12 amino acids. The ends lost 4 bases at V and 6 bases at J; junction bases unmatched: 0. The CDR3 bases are TGCAGCGTTGGACAGGGGGCCGGGGAGCTGTTTTTT. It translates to CSVGQGAGELFF.

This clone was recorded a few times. The CDR3 DNA reads TGTGCCATCAGTGAGACGCGGGGAGGCGAGCAGTACTTC. Amino acid sequence: CAISETRGGEQYF. This chain connects TRBV10-3 to TRBJ2-7; perhaps TRBD2 as D (6 bases). Germline CDR1 and CDR2: ENHRY and SYGVKD. Between the trimmed V and J ends, which lost 2 bases and 6 bases, there was a span of 11 bases. The CDR3 covers 13 residues.

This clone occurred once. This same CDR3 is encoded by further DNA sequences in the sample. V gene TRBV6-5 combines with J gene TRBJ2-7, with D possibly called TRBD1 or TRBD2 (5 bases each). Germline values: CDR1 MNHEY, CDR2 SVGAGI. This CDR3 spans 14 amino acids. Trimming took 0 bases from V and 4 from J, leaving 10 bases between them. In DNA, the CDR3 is TGTGCCAGCAGTTACTCGAGGGGCCCTTACGAGCAGTACTTC. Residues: CASSYSRGPYEQYF.

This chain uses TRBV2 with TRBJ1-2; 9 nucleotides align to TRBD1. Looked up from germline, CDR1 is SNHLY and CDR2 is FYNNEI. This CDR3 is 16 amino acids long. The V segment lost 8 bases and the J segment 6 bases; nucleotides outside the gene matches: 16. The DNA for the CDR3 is TGTGCCAGCGGACCCGGGACAGGGAAACCCTTAGATGGCTACACCTTC. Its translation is CASGPGTGKPLDGYTF.

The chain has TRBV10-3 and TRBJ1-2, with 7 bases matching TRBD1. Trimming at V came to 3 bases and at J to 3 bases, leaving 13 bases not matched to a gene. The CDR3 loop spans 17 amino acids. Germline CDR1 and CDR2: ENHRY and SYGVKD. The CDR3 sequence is CAISDPLGGGVYYGYTF. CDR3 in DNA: TGTGCCATCAGTGACCCCTTGGGAGGGGGCGTGTACTATGGCTACACCTTC.

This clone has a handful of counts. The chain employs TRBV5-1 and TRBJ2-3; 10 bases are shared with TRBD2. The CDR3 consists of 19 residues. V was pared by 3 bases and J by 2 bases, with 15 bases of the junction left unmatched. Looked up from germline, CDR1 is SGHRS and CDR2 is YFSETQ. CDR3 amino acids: CASSSGLAVRIGATDTQYF. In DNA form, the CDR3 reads TGCGCCAGCAGCTCCGGACTAGCGGTGAGGATCGGGGCCACAGATACGCAGTATTTT.

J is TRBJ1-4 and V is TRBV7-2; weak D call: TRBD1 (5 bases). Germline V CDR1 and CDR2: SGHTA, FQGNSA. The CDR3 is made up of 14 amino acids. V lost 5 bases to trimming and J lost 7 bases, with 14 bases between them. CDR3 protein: CASSRGERREKLFF. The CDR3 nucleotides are TGTGCCAGCAGCCGAGGGGAACGTCGTGAAAAACTGTTTTTT.

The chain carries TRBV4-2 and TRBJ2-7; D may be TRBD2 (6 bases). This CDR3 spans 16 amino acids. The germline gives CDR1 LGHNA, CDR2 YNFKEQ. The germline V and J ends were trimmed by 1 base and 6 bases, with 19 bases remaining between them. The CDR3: CASSQVGTPWGGEQYF. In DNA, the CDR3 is TGTGCCAGCAGCCAAGTCGGGACTCCCTGGGGCGGCGAGCAGTACTTC.

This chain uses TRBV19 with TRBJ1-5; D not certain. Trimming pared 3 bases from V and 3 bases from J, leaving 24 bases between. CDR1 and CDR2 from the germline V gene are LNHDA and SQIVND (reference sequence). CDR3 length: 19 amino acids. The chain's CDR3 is CASSMIGGRVKAYNQPQHF. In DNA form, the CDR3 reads TGTGCCAGTAGTATGATCGGTGGGAGGGTTAAGGCGTACAATCAGCCCCAGCATTTT.

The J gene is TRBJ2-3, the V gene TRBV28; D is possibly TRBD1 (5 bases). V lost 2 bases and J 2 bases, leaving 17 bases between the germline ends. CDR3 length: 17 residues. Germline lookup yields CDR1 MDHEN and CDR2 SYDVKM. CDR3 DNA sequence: TGTGCCAGCAGTTTAGTTCGGCAGGGATCGGCCACAGATACGCAGTATTTT. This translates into CASSLVRQGSATDTQYF.

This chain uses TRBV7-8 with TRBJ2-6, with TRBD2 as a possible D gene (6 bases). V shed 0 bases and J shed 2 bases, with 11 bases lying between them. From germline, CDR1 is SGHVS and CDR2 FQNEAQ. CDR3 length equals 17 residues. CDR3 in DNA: TGTGCCAGCAGCTTAGCGGGGAGGAGGGCTGGGGCCAACGTCCTGACTTTC. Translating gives CASSLAGRRAGANVLTF.

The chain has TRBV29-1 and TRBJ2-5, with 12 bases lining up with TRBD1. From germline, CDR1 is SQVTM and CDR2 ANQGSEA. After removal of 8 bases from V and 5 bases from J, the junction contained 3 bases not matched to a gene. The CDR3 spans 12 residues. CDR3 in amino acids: CSSGTGGETQYF. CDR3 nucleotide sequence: TGCAGCTCCGGGACAGGGGGCGAGACCCAGTACTTC.

The CDR3 loop is CASSLSALGTQYF. CDR3 sequence (DNA): TGCGCCAGCAGCTTGAGCGCGTTGGGTACCCAGTACTTC. The rearrangement joins TRBV5-1 to TRBJ2-5, with unresolved D. Per germline, CDR1 SGHRS and CDR2 YFSETQ. The CDR3 loop spans 13 amino acids. Trimming took 1 base from V and 8 from J, leaving 12 bases between them.

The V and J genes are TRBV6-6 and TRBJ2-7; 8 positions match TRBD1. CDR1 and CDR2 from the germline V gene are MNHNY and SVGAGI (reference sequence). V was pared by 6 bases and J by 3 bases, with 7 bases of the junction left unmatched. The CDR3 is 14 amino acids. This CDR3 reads CASRRDRTYYEQYF. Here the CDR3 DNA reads TGTGCCAGCAGACGGGACAGGACCTACTACGAGCAGTACTTC.

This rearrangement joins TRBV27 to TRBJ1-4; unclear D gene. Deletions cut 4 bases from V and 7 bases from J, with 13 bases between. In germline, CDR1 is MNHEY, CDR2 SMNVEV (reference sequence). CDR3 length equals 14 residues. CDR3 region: CASSSWEVGEKLFF. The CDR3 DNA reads TGTGCCAGCAGTTCCTGGGAGGTGGGTGAAAAACTGTTTTTT. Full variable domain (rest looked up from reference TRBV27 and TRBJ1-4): EAQVTQNPRYLITVTGKKLTVTCSQNMNHEYMSWYRQDPGLGLRQIYYSMNVEVTDKGDVPEGYKVSRKEKRNFPLILESPSPNQTSLYFCASSSWEVGEKLFFGSGTQLSVL.

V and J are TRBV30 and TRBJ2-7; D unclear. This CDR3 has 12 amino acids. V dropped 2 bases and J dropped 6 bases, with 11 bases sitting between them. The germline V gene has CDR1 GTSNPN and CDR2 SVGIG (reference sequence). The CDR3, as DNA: TGTGCCTGGAGTCGTGGCAATTCCGAGCAGTACTTC. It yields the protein CAWSRGNSEQYF.

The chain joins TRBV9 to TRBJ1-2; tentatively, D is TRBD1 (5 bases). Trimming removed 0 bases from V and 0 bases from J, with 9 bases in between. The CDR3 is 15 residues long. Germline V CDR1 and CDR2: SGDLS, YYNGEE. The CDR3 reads CASSVAGEANYGYTF. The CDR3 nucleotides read TGTGCCAGCAGCGTAGCGGGGGAGGCTAACTATGGCTACACCTTC.

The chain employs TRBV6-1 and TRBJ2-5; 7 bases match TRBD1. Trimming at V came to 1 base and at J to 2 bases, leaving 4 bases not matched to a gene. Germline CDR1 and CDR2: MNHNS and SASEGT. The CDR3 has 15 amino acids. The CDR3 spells CASSEGTGVQETQYF. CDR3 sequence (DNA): TGTGCCAGCAGTGAAGGGACAGGAGTTCAAGAGACCCAGTACTTC.

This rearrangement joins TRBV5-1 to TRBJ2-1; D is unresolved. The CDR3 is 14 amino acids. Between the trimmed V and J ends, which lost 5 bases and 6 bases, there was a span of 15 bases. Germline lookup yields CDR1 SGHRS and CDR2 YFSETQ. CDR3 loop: CASRSLPSVNEQFF. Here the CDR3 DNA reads TGCGCCAGCAGGAGCCTGCCGTCAGTCAATGAGCAGTTCTTC.